Following are 21 T cell receptor beta chains from one sample sequenced in a study of CD8 T cells in ankylosing spondylitis. TCRdb re-called the 5' RACE reads through MiXCR, storing one row per CDR3 protein. Among roughly 250,000 distinct CDR3 sequences listed, 8% to 11% were seen once. Sequencing input: blood, either unsorted or a sorted T cell fraction (not recorded which). The receptors here all came from a male donor with ankylosing spondylitis or in good health (not recorded which).

Only a few counts were recorded for this clonotype. This chain connects TRBV18 to TRBJ1-2, with 8 positions matching TRBD1. The CDR3 sequence is 18 residues long. Trimming cost V 4 bases and J 0 bases; bases outside gene matches: 13. The germline V gene encodes CDR1 KGHSH and CDR2 LQKENI. The CDR3 nucleotides read TGTGCCAGCTCACTACCACCGGACAGGGCTATCCCTAACTATGGCTACACCTTC. Translated: CASSLPPDRAIPNYGYTF.

There are many counts of this clonotype. The chain is built from TRBV20-1 and TRBJ1-6, with no clear D. V was trimmed by 2 bases and J by 0 bases, leaving 11 bases between them. The germline gives CDR1 DFQATT, CDR2 SNEGSKA (reference sequence). This CDR3 comprises 16 residues. The CDR3: CSARRRVSSYNSPLHF. The DNA of the CDR3 is TGCAGTGCTAGACGGCGGGTTAGCTCCTATAATTCACCCCTCCACTTT.

There are many counts of this clonotype. This chain joins TRBV9 and TRBJ2-1; no reliable D call. The CDR3 loop spans 14 amino acids. From germline, CDR1 is SGDLS and CDR2 YYNGEE. The V end lost 0 bases, the J end lost 8 bases, and 12 bases lay between the germline ends. The CDR3 DNA sequence: TGTGCCAGCAGCGTAGAAAGAATCTCAGATGAGCAGTTCTTC. Translating it yields CASSVERISDEQFF.

This clonotype was picked up many times. This chain links TRBV29-1 with TRBJ2-2; 7 bases agree with TRBD1. This CDR3 has 15 residues. The trim removed 8 bases at V and 1 base at J, leaving 10 bases unmatched. Germline V gene lookup returns CDR1 SQVTM and CDR2 ANQGSEA. The CDR3 here is CSFRLGTVNTGELFF. CDR3 sequence (DNA): TGCAGCTTTCGCCTGGGGACAGTGAACACCGGGGAGCTGTTTTTT.

This clonotype was seen at least ten times. The chain is built from TRBV5-1 and TRBJ1-1, with TRBD1 matching 8 bases. Germline loops: CDR1 SGHRS, CDR2 YFSETQ. This CDR3 has 16 residues. Trimming removed 0 bases from V and 0 bases from J; junction bases left unmatched: 4. CDR3 residues: CASSLAGQALNTEAFF. The CDR3 DNA reads TGCGCCAGCAGCTTGGCGGGACAGGCCCTGAACACTGAAGCTTTCTTT.

This clonotype was seen at least ten times. The chain is built from TRBV18 and TRBJ2-7; possible D gene TRBD1, 5 bases. The CDR3 has 13 residues. Germline loops: CDR1 KGHSH, CDR2 LQKENI. Trimming stripped 2 bases from V and 6 bases from J, with 11 bases between. In DNA, the CDR3 is TGTGCCAGCTCACCAGGGGCCGCCTCCGAGCAGTACTTC. Amino acid sequence: CASSPGAASEQYF. Complete variable domain (other parts from reference TRBV18 and TRBJ2-7): NAGVMQNPRHLVRRRGQEARLRCSPMKGHSHVYWYRQLPEEGLKFMVYLQKENIIDESGMPKERFSAEFPKEGPSILRIQQVVRGDSAAYFCASSPGAASEQYFGPGTRLTVT.

The table lists this clonotype with many counts. V and J are TRBV29-1 and TRBJ1-4; tentative D call: TRBD1 (5 bases). The germline gives CDR1 SQVTM, CDR2 ANQGSEA. V was shortened by 5 bases and J by 5 bases, with 18 bases between the two germline ends. This CDR3 comprises 15 residues. CDR3 in amino acids: CSVRLSGTVNEKLFF. The CDR3 DNA sequence: TGCAGCGTTCGTTTATCCGGGACGGTAAATGAAAAACTGTTTTTT.

The sample holds many counts of this clonotype. The rearrangement uses TRBV20-1 and TRBJ2-3, with D unresolved. V lost 6 bases and J lost 4, with 17 bases in between. Germline CDR1 reads DFQATT; CDR2 reads SNEGSKA (reference sequence). The CDR3 length is 14 residues. The CDR3 sequence: CSAFPDGGADTQYF. CDR3 DNA sequence: TGCAGTGCCTTCCCGGACGGTGGGGCAGATACGCAGTATTTT.

This sequence joins TRBV7-2 and TRBJ2-3; 12 nucleotides match TRBD2. Trimming removed 3 bases from V and 5 bases from J; junction bases left unmatched: 6. Germline-derived CDR1 and CDR2 are SGHTA and FQGNSA. This CDR3 spans 16 amino acids. The CDR3 region has the DNA TGTGCCAGCAGCTTCGGACTAGCGGGAAGGTTAGATACGCAGTATTTT. As protein: CASSFGLAGRLDTQYF.

V gene TRBV20-1 combines with J gene TRBJ2-1; D is unresolved. V was shortened by 2 bases and J by 6 bases, with 11 bases between the two germline ends. CDR1 is DFQATT and CDR2 is SNEGSKA in the germline V gene (reference sequence). The CDR3 is made up of 13 amino acids. In DNA form, the CDR3 reads TGCAGTGCTAGAATGCTACCCATCAATGAGCAGTTCTTC. Translation gives CSARMLPINEQFF.

Concerning this clonotype: This may be a read error: a much more frequent sequence differs by one nucleotide. The chain employs TRBV5-4 and TRBJ1-2, with D unclear. Germline-derived CDR1 and CDR2 are SGHNT and YYREEE (reference sequence). The CDR3 totals 14 residues. Trimming left V 0 bases short and J 4 bases short, with 10 bases between. The CDR3 here is CASSLGALPYGYTF. In DNA form, the CDR3 reads TGTGCCAGCAGCTTGGGGGCACTACCCTATGGCTACACCTTC. Filled out from reference TRBV5-4 and TRBJ1-2, the complete variable domain reads ETGVTQSPTHLIKTRGQQVTLRCSSQSGHNTVSWYQQALGQGPQFIFQYYREEENGRGNFPPRFSGLQFPNYSSELNVNALELDDSALYLCASSLGALPYGYTFGSGTRLTVV.

In the case of this clonotype: A junction boundary mismatches the germline segment, possibly from a read error. This chain connects TRBV11-2 to TRBJ2-1; TRBD2 aligns across 13 bases. The CDR3 is 20 residues long. Germline CDR1 is SGHAT and CDR2 is FQNNGV. CDR3 amino acids: CANSLGKWTSGRGAYNEQFF. CDR3 bases: TGTGCCAACAGCTTAGGAAAGTGGACTAGCGGGAGAGGGGCCTACAATGAGCAGTTCTTC.

With respect to this clonotype: This may be a read error: a much more frequent sequence differs by one nucleotide. In DNA form, the CDR3 reads TGTGCCAGCAGCCAAGTGGGCGGACAGAAAGAGGCCCAGTACTTC. This sequence encodes CASSQVGGQKEAQYF. The V call is TRBV3-1, the J call TRBJ2-5; D is possibly TRBD1 (6 bases). The CDR3 covers 15 residues. From germline, CDR1 is LGHDT and CDR2 YNNKEL (reference sequence).

This clonotype has ten or more counts. J is TRBJ1-2 and V is TRBV10-3; 7 nucleotides line up with TRBD1. The germline gives CDR1 ENHRY, CDR2 SYGVKD. J lost 7 bases, V lost 1 base, and 9 bases had no gene match. The CDR3 spans 15 residues. The CDR3 DNA reads as TGTGCCATCAGTGAGTTCCGGACAGGCGCCTCTGGCTACACCTTC. Translated: CAISEFRTGASGYTF.

Only a few counts were recorded for this clonotype. The rearrangement joins TRBV10-3 to TRBJ1-1; 8 positions agree with TRBD1. The V gene end was trimmed by 2 bases and the J gene end by 9 bases; junction bases not matched to a gene: 5. The V gene's germline CDR1 is ENHRY and CDR2 SYGVKD. The length of the CDR3 is 13 residues. The CDR3 is CAISERGQDQAFF. The CDR3 nucleotides read TGTGCCATCAGTGAGAGGGGACAGGACCAAGCTTTCTTT.

This clonotype was observed at least ten times. The V gene is TRBV30, the J gene TRBJ1-1, with 8 nucleotides matching TRBD1. Germline lookup yields CDR1 GTSNPN and CDR2 SVGIG (reference sequence). The V gene end was trimmed by 1 base and the J gene end by 7 bases; junction bases not matched to a gene: 2. The CDR3 spans 12 residues. CDR3: CAWSGQGIEAFF. For the CDR3, the DNA is TGTGCCTGGAGTGGACAGGGGATTGAAGCTTTCTTT.

In its sample, this clonotype was seen many times. The chain links TRBV7-9 to TRBJ2-2; D gene unclear. The CDR3 contains 13 residues. Trimming stripped 6 bases from V and 4 bases from J, with 9 bases between. The germline CDR1 and CDR2 sequences are SEHNR and FQNEAQ (reference sequence). The CDR3 nucleotides read TGTGCCAGCAGTCCAGTTCCCACCGGGGAGCTGTTTTTT. Translation: CASSPVPTGELFF. Drawing the rest from reference TRBV7-9 and TRBJ2-2, the complete variable domain is DTGVSQNPRHKITKRGQNVTFRCDPISEHNRLYWYRQTLGQGPEFLTYFQNEAQLEKSRLLSDRFSAERPKGSFSTLEIQRTEQGDSAMYLCASSPVPTGELFFGEGSRLTVL.

The rearrangement joins TRBV27 to TRBJ2-3; no reliable D call. The germline V gene encodes CDR1 MNHEY and CDR2 SMNVEV (reference sequence). Trimming took off 6 bases at V and 3 bases at J, with 10 bases between the two ends. The CDR3 is 13 amino acids. CDR3 residues: CASSHHPTDTQYF. Here the CDR3 DNA reads TGTGCCAGCAGCCACCACCCAACAGATACGCAGTATTTT.

Points on this clonotype: The conserved phenylalanine or tryptophan normally closing the CDR3 is absent here, so this likely arose from a read error. V and J are TRBV11-1 and TRBJ2-1; no definite D call. Germline V gene lookup returns CDR1 SGHAT and CDR2 FQDESV (reference sequence). The V end lost 2 bases, the J end lost 2 bases, and 13 bases lay between the germline ends. This CDR3 contains 16 residues. The DNA of the CDR3 is TGTGCCAGCAGCTTAAACAGCCTCCCAACCTACAATGAGCAGTTCCTC. Protein product: CASSLNSLPTYNEQFL.

On this clonotype: One base away lies a much larger clone, so this may be a sequencing read error. The gene calls are TRBV7-9 and TRBJ1-2; 8 bases agree with TRBD1. Germline V lookup: CDR1 SEHNR, CDR2 FQNEAQ (reference sequence). V was clipped by 6 bases and J by 8 bases; unmatched bases: 20. This CDR3 spans 17 amino acids. CDR3 residues: CASSSIAREQGVRGYTF. The DNA for the CDR3 is TGTGCCAGCAGTTCAATAGCTAGGGAACAGGGGGTGCGAGGCTACACCTTC.

This clonotype was observed at least ten times. The chain uses TRBV12-3 or TRBV12-4 and TRBJ1-2; 7 bases align to TRBD1. J gave up 3 bases and V 5 bases, and 3 bases lay outside the gene matches. The CDR3 is 13 amino acids. The CDR3 protein is CASSLQGYYGYTF. The DNA for the CDR3 is TGTGCCAGCAGTCTACAGGGGTACTATGGCTACACCTTC.